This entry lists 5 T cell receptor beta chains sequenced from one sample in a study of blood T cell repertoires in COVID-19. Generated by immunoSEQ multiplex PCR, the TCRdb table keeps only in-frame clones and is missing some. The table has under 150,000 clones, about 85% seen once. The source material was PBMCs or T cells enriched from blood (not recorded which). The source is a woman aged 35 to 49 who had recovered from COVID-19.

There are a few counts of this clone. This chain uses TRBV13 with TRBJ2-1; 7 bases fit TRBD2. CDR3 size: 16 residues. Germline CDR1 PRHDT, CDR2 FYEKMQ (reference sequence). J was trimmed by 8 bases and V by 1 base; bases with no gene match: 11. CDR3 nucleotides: TGTGCCAGCAGCTTAGAGGCCCTAGCGGTGGGGGATGAGCAGTTCTTC. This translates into CASSLEALAVGDEQFF.

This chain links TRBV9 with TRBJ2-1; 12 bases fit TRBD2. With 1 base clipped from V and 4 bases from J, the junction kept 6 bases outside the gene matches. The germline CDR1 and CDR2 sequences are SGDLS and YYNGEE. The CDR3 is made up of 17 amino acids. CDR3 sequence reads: CASSVIGGLAGYNEQFF. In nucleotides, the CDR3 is TGTGCCAGCAGCGTAATCGGAGGACTAGCGGGATACAATGAGCAGTTCTTC. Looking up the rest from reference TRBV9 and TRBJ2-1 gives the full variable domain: DSGVTQTPKHLITATGQRVTLRCSPRSGDLSVYWYQQSLDQGLQFLIQYYNGEERAKGNILERFSAQQFPDLHSELNLSSLELGDSALYFCASSVIGGLAGYNEQFFGPGTRLTVL.

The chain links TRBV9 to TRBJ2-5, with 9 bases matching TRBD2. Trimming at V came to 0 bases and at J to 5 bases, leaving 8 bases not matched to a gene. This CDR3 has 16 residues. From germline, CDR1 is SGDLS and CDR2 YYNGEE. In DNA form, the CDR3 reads TGTGCCAGCAGCGTAGCTACGGGACTAGCCCTGGAGACCCAGTACTTC. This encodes CASSVATGLALETQYF.

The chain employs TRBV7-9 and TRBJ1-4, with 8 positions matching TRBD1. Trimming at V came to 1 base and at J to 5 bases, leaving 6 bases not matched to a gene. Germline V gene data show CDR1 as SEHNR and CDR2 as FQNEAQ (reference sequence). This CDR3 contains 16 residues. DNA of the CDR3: TGTGCCAGCAGCTTAGGGAATGGACAGGGCAATGAAAAACTGTTTTTT. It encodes CASSLGNGQGNEKLFF. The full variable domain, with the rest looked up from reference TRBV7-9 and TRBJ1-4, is DTGVSQNPRHKITKRGQNVTFRCDPISEHNRLYWYRQTLGQGPEFLTYFQNEAQLEKSRLLSDRFSAERPKGSFSTLEIQRTEQGDSAMYLCASSLGNGQGNEKLFFGSGTQLSVL.

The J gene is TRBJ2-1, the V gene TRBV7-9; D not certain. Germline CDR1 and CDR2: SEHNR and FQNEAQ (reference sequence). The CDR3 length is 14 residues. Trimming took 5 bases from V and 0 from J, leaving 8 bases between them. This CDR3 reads CASSLMNSYNEQFF. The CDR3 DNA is TGTGCCAGCAGCCTAATGAACTCCTACAATGAGCAGTTCTTC.